This paragraph reports one T cell receptor (beta chain). The antigen is not known. The method was immunoSEQ multiplex PCR; TCRdb's version includes in-frame clones alone and lacks a portion of them. This table has about 80,000 clones, around four fifths appearing once. The data were taken from a study of OX40 agonist ivuxolimab in advanced cancers. On the study more broadly: Subjects had a mean age of about 60 years, with a range of roughly 20 to 80; 82.7% were male. Anti-PD-1, anti-PD-L1 or anti-CTLA-4 therapy given earlier was allowed, and 30% to 45% had some. A partial response was reached by three patients: one with hepatocellular carcinoma and two with cutaneous melanoma. Notes on the study in general: At 0.1 to 3.0 mg/kg, clonal expansion of CD4+ and CD8+ blood T cells had occurred by week 6.

Germline V gives CDR1 MGHRA, CDR2 YSYEKL. CDR3 length: 20 residues. The V segment lost 0 bases and the J segment 7 bases; nucleotides outside the gene matches: 19. This sequence joins TRBV4-1 and TRBJ2-1, with 9 bases lining up with TRBD2. This sequence originates from an adult with an advanced solid tumor such as melanoma, head and neck, liver or kidney cancer. The sequencing here drew on CD4+ or CD8+ T cells sorted from blood, taken in a trial of the OX40 agonist ivuxolimab. The CDR3 is CASSQESPIRGGASINEQFF. The CDR3 bases are TGCGCCAGCAGCCAAGAAAGTCCCATACGCGGGGGGGCAAGTATTAATGAGCAGTTCTTC.